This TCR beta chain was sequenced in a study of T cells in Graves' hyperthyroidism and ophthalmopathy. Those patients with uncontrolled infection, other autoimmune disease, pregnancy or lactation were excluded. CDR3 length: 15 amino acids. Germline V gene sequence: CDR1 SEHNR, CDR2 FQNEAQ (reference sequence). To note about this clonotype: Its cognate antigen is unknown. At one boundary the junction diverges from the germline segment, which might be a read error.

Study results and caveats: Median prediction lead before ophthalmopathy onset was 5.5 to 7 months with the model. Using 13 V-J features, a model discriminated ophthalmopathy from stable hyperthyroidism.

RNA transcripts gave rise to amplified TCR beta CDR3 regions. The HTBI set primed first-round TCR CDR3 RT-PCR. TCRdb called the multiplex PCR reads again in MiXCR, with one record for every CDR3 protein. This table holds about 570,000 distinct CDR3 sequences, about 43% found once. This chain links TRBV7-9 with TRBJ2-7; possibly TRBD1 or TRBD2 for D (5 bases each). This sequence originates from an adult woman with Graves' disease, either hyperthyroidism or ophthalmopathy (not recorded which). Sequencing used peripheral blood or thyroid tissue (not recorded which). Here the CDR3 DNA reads TGCGCCAGCAGCCATCAATCCCGGGACGGTTACGAGCAGTACTTC. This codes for CASSHQSRDGYEQYF. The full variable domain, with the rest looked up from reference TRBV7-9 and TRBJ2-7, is DTGVSQNPRHKITKRGQNVTFRCDPISEHNRLYWYRQTLGQGPEFLTYFQNEAQLEKSRLLSDRFSAERPKGSFSTLEIQRTEQGDSAMYLCASSHQSRDGYEQYFGPGTRLTVT.